Presented here are 26 T cell receptor beta chains from one specimen sequenced in a study of T-cell reconstitution after alpha-beta-depleted transplantation in children. TCRbeta library preparation incorporated unique molecular identifiers. TCRdb itself ran the PCR reads through MiXCR, one entry per CDR3 protein. The sample records 150,000 to 250,000 distinct CDR3 sequences, 6.3% being singletons. The input for sequencing was PBMCs, taken before TCRalphabeta/CD19-depleted stem cell transplant. These receptors came from a girl less than two years old with combined immunodeficiency, due to receive a stem cell transplant.

This clonotype has more than one count but fewer than ten. The V and J genes are TRBV25-1 and TRBJ2-7; D call uncertain. Trimming left V 3 bases short and J 1 base short, with 13 bases between. CDR3 size: 15 residues. From germline, CDR1 is MGHDK and CDR2 SYGVNS. The CDR3: CASSDPVPRSYEQYF. CDR3 sequence (DNA): TGTGCCAGCAGTGACCCCGTCCCGAGGTCCTACGAGCAGTACTTC.

This clonotype was found many times. This chain uses TRBV20-1 with TRBJ2-3; D gene uncertain. V gave up 3 bases and J gave up 1 base, with 5 bases separating them. The CDR3 consists of 12 residues. Germline-derived CDR1 and CDR2 are DFQATT and SNEGSKA (reference sequence). The CDR3 DNA reads as TGCAGTGCTAGCGGGCGCACAGATACGCAGTATTTT. Translating it yields CSASGRTDTQYF.

This clonotype was seen repeatedly, ten times or more. The chain uses TRBV7-2 and TRBJ2-7; D unclear. Deletions cut 2 bases from V and 4 bases from J, with 6 bases between. In germline, CDR1 is SGHTA, CDR2 FQGNSA. There are 12 residues in the CDR3. DNA of the CDR3: TGTGCCAGCAGCTTACCGTCGTACGAGCAGTACTTC. Translating gives CASSLPSYEQYF.

V is TRBV6-1 and J is TRBJ2-5; 10 nucleotides agree with TRBD2. This CDR3 comprises 17 residues. Germline V gene lookup returns CDR1 MNHNS and CDR2 SASEGT. V trimming: 7 bases; J trimming: 4 bases; junction bases outside the gene matches: 15. The DNA of the CDR3 is TGTGCCAGCACCCCATGGGCAGCGGGAGGGACGCCAGAGACCCAGTACTTC. It codes for CASTPWAAGGTPETQYF.

This clonotype was detected ten times or more. The chain carries TRBV27 and TRBJ2-3; the D gene is possibly TRBD2 (6 bases). V lost 5 bases and J lost 5, with 17 bases in between. The CDR3 totals 15 residues. The V gene's germline CDR1 is MNHEY and CDR2 SMNVEV (reference sequence). This CDR3 reads CASSPKTSGVDTQYF. The CDR3 DNA reads as TGTGCCAGCAGTCCCAAGACTAGTGGGGTAGATACGCAGTATTTT.

This clonotype was seen repeatedly, ten times or more. The chain links TRBV12-3 or TRBV12-4 to TRBJ2-3, with 9 nucleotides matching TRBD1. This CDR3 has 14 amino acids. The ends lost 3 bases at V and 6 bases at J; junction bases unmatched: 4. The CDR3 nucleotides are TGTGCCAGCAGTTTCGGGACAGGGTTGGATACGCAGTATTTT. Protein sequence: CASSFGTGLDTQYF.

This chain uses TRBV15 with TRBJ2-3; a possible D gene is TRBD1 (6 bases). Trimming took 5 bases from V and 0 from J, leaving 15 bases between them. In germline, CDR1 is LNHNV, CDR2 YYDKDF (reference sequence). CDR3 size: 16 residues. This chain's CDR3 is CATSGYGTLSTDTQYF. For the CDR3, the DNA is TGTGCCACCAGCGGCTACGGGACACTCAGCACAGATACGCAGTATTTT.

This clonotype has a count of ten or more. The chain carries TRBV9 and TRBJ2-1, with D possibly matching TRBD1 (7 bases). V lost 3 bases and J 6 bases, leaving 25 bases between the germline ends. CDR1 SGDLS and CDR2 YYNGEE come from the germline V gene. The CDR3 length is 18 residues. CDR3 nucleotides: TGTGCCAGCAGCGCGATAGACAGGGAGGCCCCATTGATCAATGAGCAGTTCTTC. Translating it yields CASSAIDREAPLINEQFF.

Comment on this clonotype: This sequence may be a read error, since a much larger clone differs from it by one base. The chain joins TRBV4-2 to TRBJ2-1; D is ambiguous. Germline CDR1 and CDR2: LGHNA and YNFKEQ. The CDR3 spans 14 residues. The CDR3 sequence is CTSSPASANNEQFF. CDR3 in DNA: TGTACCAGCAGCCCAGCGAGCGCCAACAATGAGCAGTTCTTC.

This clonotype was picked up many times. The gene calls are TRBV5-5 and TRBJ2-7; 7 bases are shared with TRBD1. The CDR3 length is 15 residues. Germline loops: CDR1 SGHKS, CDR2 YYEKEE (reference sequence). J lost 6 bases, V lost 0 bases, and 9 bases had no gene match. The CDR3 DNA sequence: TGTGCCAGCAGCTTGGGTGTAGGGGGCTCGTCCGAGCAGTACTTC. Translation: CASSLGVGGSSEQYF. Looking up the rest from reference TRBV5-5 and TRBJ2-7 gives the full variable domain: DAGVTQSPTHLIKTRGQQVTLRCSPISGHKSVSWYQQVLGQGPQFIFQYYEKEERGRGNFPDRFSARQFPNYSSELNVNALLLGDSALYLCASSLGVGGSSEQYFGPGTRLTVT.

This clonotype came up many times. The chain combines TRBV7-6 with TRBJ2-2; TRBD2 might be the D (6 bases). Germline V CDR1 and CDR2: SGHVS, FNYEAQ. The CDR3 is 15 residues long. V shed 3 bases and J shed 1 base, with 9 bases lying between them. CDR3 sequence: CASSLDGRNTGELFF. CDR3 nucleotide sequence: TGTGCCAGCAGCTTGGACGGGAGGAACACCGGGGAGCTGTTTTTT. The whole variable domain, filled in from reference TRBV7-6 and TRBJ2-2, reads GAGVSQSPRYKVTKRGQDVALRCDPISGHVSLYWYRQALGQGPEFLTYFNYEAQQDKSGLPNDRFSAERPEGSISTLTIQRTEQRDSAMYRCASSLDGRNTGELFFGEGSRLTVL.

This clonotype has ten or more counts. The V gene is TRBV5-1, the J gene TRBJ1-5, with 7 bases lining up with TRBD1. The CDR3 consists of 14 residues. Germline V gene lookup returns CDR1 SGHRS and CDR2 YFSETQ. The V and J ends lost 0 bases and 6 bases, in that order; junction bases with no gene match: 3. The CDR3 loop reads CASSLDRGGQPQHF. The CDR3 DNA is TGCGCCAGCAGCTTGGACAGGGGCGGTCAGCCCCAGCATTTT. The full variable domain, in which reference TRBV5-1 and TRBJ1-5 provide the parts outside the CDR3, is KAGVTQTPRYLIKTRGQQVTLSCSPISGHRSVSWYQQTPGQGLQFLFEYFSETQRNKGNFPGRFSGRQFSNSRSEMNVSTLELGDSALYLCASSLDRGGQPQHFGDGTRLSIL.

This clonotype appeared many times. The V call is TRBV28, the J call TRBJ1-1; D unclear. The CDR3 extends over 14 amino acids. The V end was cut by 4 bases, the J end by 1 base, with 10 bases between. Germline CDR1 and CDR2: MDHEN and SYDVKM. The DNA for the CDR3 is TGTGCCAGCAGTTGGCTGAAACGGAACACTGAAGCTTTCTTT. Its translation is CASSWLKRNTEAFF. The full variable domain, with the rest looked up from reference TRBV28 and TRBJ1-1, is DVKVTQSSRYLVKRTGEKVFLECVQDMDHENMFWYRQDPGLGLRLIYFSYDVKMKEKGDIPEGYSVSREKKERFSLILESASTNQTSMYLCASSWLKRNTEAFFGQGTRLTVV.

Turning to this clonotype: A much larger clone lies a single base off, so this may be a read error. The V gene is TRBV7-2, the J gene TRBJ2-3; maybe TRBD1 (6 bases). Judging by the DNA end, TRBJ1-5 fits better; the J call may be wrong. This CDR3 has 15 amino acids. Germline CDR1 and CDR2: SGHTA and FQGNSA. The CDR3 protein is CASSRGGSDTDTQHF. The DNA for the CDR3 is TGTGCCAGCAGCCGAGGGGGGAGCGACACAGATACGCAGCATTTT.

This clonotype was seen at least ten times. V and J are TRBV10-3 and TRBJ2-1; 12 bases are shared with TRBD2. V shed 3 bases and J 2 bases; nucleotides not matched to a gene: 8. CDR3 size: 18 residues. Germline values: CDR1 ENHRY, CDR2 SYGVKD. In DNA, the CDR3 is TGTGCCATCAGTGATCGGCTAGCGGGAGGGGGAACCTACAATGAGCAGTTCTTC. Its protein product is CAISDRLAGGGTYNEQFF.

This clonotype occurred many times. The chain carries TRBV7-9 and TRBJ2-3; 9 positions match TRBD2. With 4 bases clipped from V and 3 bases from J, the junction kept 11 bases outside the gene matches. From germline, CDR1 is SEHNR and CDR2 FQNEAQ (reference sequence). The CDR3 consists of 17 residues. The CDR3 loop reads CASSSRPSGRSTDTQYF. CDR3 in DNA: TGTGCCAGCAGCTCCCGACCGAGCGGGAGGAGTACAGATACGCAGTATTTT.

In this sample, this clonotype turned up many times. This chain connects TRBV20-1 to TRBJ2-7; TRBD1 aligns across 10 bases. The CDR3 sequence is 13 residues long. Germline trimming cut 3 bases from V and 5 bases from J; bases unmatched to any gene: 4. Germline lookup yields CDR1 DFQATT and CDR2 SNEGSKA (reference sequence). In DNA, the CDR3 is TGCAGTGCTAGGGGACAGGGGAGGCACGAGCAGTACTTC. This codes for CSARGQGRHEQYF.

This clonotype was recorded many times. J is TRBJ1-1 and V is TRBV5-1; possible D gene TRBD1, 6 bases. From germline, CDR1 is SGHRS and CDR2 YFSETQ. There are 15 residues in the CDR3. Trimming cost V 0 bases and J 3 bases, with 12 bases left between them. The CDR3 is CASSLVGGRHTEAFF. Written as DNA, the CDR3 is TGCGCCAGCAGCTTGGTAGGGGGGCGGCACACTGAAGCTTTCTTT.

This clonotype has ten or more counts. V gene TRBV20-1 combines with J gene TRBJ2-7; D may correspond to TRBD1 or TRBD2 (6 bases each). CDR3 length: 11 amino acids. The V end lost 6 bases, the J end lost 2 bases, and 8 bases lay between the germline ends. CDR1 and CDR2 (germline): DFQATT, SNEGSKA (reference sequence). The CDR3 sequence is CSAGGAYEQYF. The CDR3 nucleotides are TGCAGTGCCGGGGGCGCCTACGAGCAGTACTTC.

The genes are TRBV12-3 or TRBV12-4 and TRBJ1-6; D remains ambiguous. CDR3 size: 16 residues. Trimming shortened V by 6 bases and J by 3 bases, and 15 bases separated the two germline ends. The CDR3 region has the DNA TGTGCCAGCAGACGGCCCTCTGGGGACTATAATTCACCCCTCCACTTT. Translation gives CASRRPSGDYNSPLHF.

There are many counts of this clonotype. The CDR3 protein is CSVATRLAREQYF. The CDR3 DNA reads as TGCAGCGTTGCCACTAGACTGGCCCGCGAGCAGTACTTC. V and J are TRBV29-1 and TRBJ2-7, with a weak D call TRBD2 (5 bases). V lost 4 bases and J lost 6, with 16 bases in between. This CDR3 comprises 13 residues. Germline V lookup: CDR1 SQVTM, CDR2 ANQGSEA.

Ten or more counts support this clonotype. CDR3 DNA sequence: TGTGCCAGCAGCGTTGAGGCCTTGGGAAATGAGCAGTTCTTC. Encoded protein: CASSVEALGNEQFF. V and J are TRBV9 and TRBJ2-1; D call uncertain. Germline assignment: CDR1 SGDLS and CDR2 YYNGEE. The CDR3 contains 14 residues. V was pared by 2 bases and J by 7 bases, with 13 bases between.

This clonotype was counted a few times. The gene calls are TRBV11-3 and TRBJ2-5, with D maybe TRBD2 (6 bases). The CDR3 extends over 16 amino acids. V was cut by 5 bases and J by 3 bases, with 19 bases left in between. CDR1 is SGHNT and CDR2 is YENEEA in the germline V gene. CDR3 protein: CASSPEERAMKETQYF. As DNA, the CDR3 is TGTGCCAGCAGCCCCGAGGAGCGGGCGATGAAAGAGACCCAGTACTTC.

This clonotype was picked up many times. The rearrangement uses TRBV20-1 and TRBJ1-6; D is possibly TRBD1 (5 bases). Germline values: CDR1 DFQATT, CDR2 SNEGSKA (reference sequence). This CDR3 is 16 amino acids long. The V end was cut by 0 bases, the J end by 6 bases, with 15 bases between. CDR3 protein: CSARDLLGTSNSPLHF. The CDR3 nucleotides read TGCAGTGCTAGAGACCTCCTCGGGACCTCTAATTCACCCCTCCACTTT.

This chain uses TRBV13 with TRBJ2-7; TRBD2 agrees at 9 bases. Germline CDR1 and CDR2: PRHDT and FYEKMQ (reference sequence). CDR3 length equals 15 residues. With V trimmed by 3 bases and J by 3 bases, 6 bases remained unmatched. The CDR3 spells CASSFFSGGNYEQYF. DNA for the CDR3: TGTGCCAGCAGCTTCTTTAGCGGGGGCAACTACGAGCAGTACTTC.

This clonotype was seen more than once but under ten times. This chain connects TRBV20-1 to TRBJ2-1; D perhaps matches TRBD1 (5 bases). Germline V gene sequence: CDR1 DFQATT, CDR2 SNEGSKA (reference sequence). The length of the CDR3 is 16 residues. Trimming pared 0 bases from V and 0 bases from J, leaving 12 bases between. DNA of the CDR3: TGCAGTGCTAGAGAAGGGGCGTCAACCTCCTACAATGAGCAGTTCTTC. Translated: CSAREGASTSYNEQFF.